Listed here are 14 T cell receptor beta chains from one sample, sequenced in a study of blood T cell repertoires in COVID-19. The assay was immunoSEQ multiplex PCR, and TCRdb's table has in-frame clones only and misses some. The sample yields about 300,000 clones, 85% to 90% seen once. Sequencing used PBMCs or T cells enriched from blood (not recorded which). These receptors were taken from a man aged 25 to 40 who had recovered from COVID-19.

This chain links TRBV25-1 with TRBJ1-1; D unresolved. This CDR3 region has 14 residues. Germline V CDR1 and CDR2: MGHDK, SYGVNS. The V end was cut by 7 bases, the J end by 0 bases, with 12 bases between. In nucleotides, the CDR3 is TGTGCCAGCAACTGGACGGGATTGAACACTGAAGCTTTCTTT. Translating it yields CASNWTGLNTEAFF.

This chain links TRBV28 with TRBJ2-7, with D possibly being TRBD1 (6 bases). V was pared by 6 bases and J by 5 bases, with 20 bases between. The germline V gene encodes CDR1 MDHEN and CDR2 SYDVKM. This CDR3 region has 15 residues. DNA of the CDR3: TGTGCCAGCAGCCAAAGCTCCACAGGGTTACACGAGCAGTACTTC. The encoded protein is CASSQSSTGLHEQYF.

Regarding this clone: At one boundary the junction diverges from the germline segment, which might be a read error. The chain joins TRBV2 to TRBJ2-7; 7 nucleotides line up with TRBD1. Germline CDR1 and CDR2: SNHLY and FYNNEI. This CDR3 region has 11 residues. This CDR3 is CASSDRQGVHF. The CDR3, as DNA: TGTGCCAGCAGTGATAGACAGGGTGTGCACTTC. The whole variable domain, filled in from reference TRBV2 and TRBJ2-7, reads EPEVTQTPSHQVTQMGQEVILRCVPISNHLYFYWYRQILGQKVEFLVSFYNNEISEKSEIFDDQFSVERPDGSNFTLKIRSTKLEDSAMYFCASSDRQGVHFGPGTRLTVT.

V usage is TRBV7-2 and J usage is TRBJ1-2; D perhaps matches TRBD1 (5 bases). The CDR3 is 15 residues long. V dropped 1 base and J dropped 4 bases, with 13 bases sitting between them. CDR1 and CDR2 from the germline V gene are SGHTA and FQGNSA. CDR3 residues: CASSLDAMGGYGYTF. The CDR3 bases are TGTGCCAGCAGCTTAGACGCCATGGGGGGCTATGGCTACACCTTC.

A note on this clone: Other DNA sequences within the sample encode an identical CDR3. This rearrangement joins TRBV7-9 to TRBJ1-2; tentatively, D is TRBD1 (5 bases). Trimming took off 1 base at V and 4 bases at J, with 7 bases between the two ends. This CDR3 comprises 13 residues. Germline V gene lookup returns CDR1 SEHNR and CDR2 FQNEAQ (reference sequence). The CDR3 loop reads CASSLVGGYGYTF. DNA for the CDR3: TGTGCCAGCAGCTTAGTCGGGGGCTATGGCTACACCTTC.

The chain uses TRBV9 and TRBJ2-1, with a weak D call TRBD2 (6 bases). Trimming took 2 bases from V and 2 from J, leaving 11 bases between them. Germline CDR1 and CDR2: SGDLS and YYNGEE. This CDR3 contains 15 residues. The CDR3, as DNA: TGTGCCAGCAGCGTCGGACTAAACCCCTACAATGAGCAGTTCTTC. Its protein is CASSVGLNPYNEQFF.

The rearrangement uses TRBV5-6 and TRBJ1-1; D possibly corresponds to TRBD1 (5 bases). Per the germline V gene, CDR1 is SGHDT and CDR2 is YYEEEE. There are 13 residues in the CDR3. With 3 bases removed from V and 4 bases from J, the gap between germline ends came to 10 bases. The CDR3 spells CASSSGNPTEAFF. CDR3 sequence (DNA): TGTGCCAGCAGCTCAGGGAACCCCACTGAAGCTTTCTTT.

This sequence joins TRBV15 and TRBJ1-1; TRBD1 matches at 7 bases. This CDR3 region has 18 residues. Germline CDR1 and CDR2: LNHNV and YYDKDF (reference sequence). V trimming: 4 bases; J trimming: 1 base; junction bases outside the gene matches: 15. CDR3 protein: CATSTDRAGLSSNTEAFF. The CDR3, as DNA: TGTGCCACCAGCACCGACAGGGCAGGATTATCATCGAACACTGAAGCTTTCTTT.

The chain is built from TRBV5-8 and TRBJ1-4, with 7 bases matching TRBD1. This CDR3 comprises 16 residues. Germline CDR1 reads SGHTS; CDR2 reads YDEGEE. The V segment lost 4 bases and the J segment 2 bases; nucleotides outside the gene matches: 8. CDR3 protein: CASSLGRGQTNEKLFF. CDR3 nucleotides: TGTGCCAGCAGCCTAGGAAGGGGACAGACTAATGAAAAACTGTTTTTT.

The genes are TRBV6-5 and TRBJ2-1; no firm D call. This CDR3 spans 12 amino acids. V was cut by 8 bases and J by 8 bases, with 13 bases left in between. CDR1 and CDR2 (germline): MNHEY, SVGAGI. The DNA for the CDR3 is TGTGCCAGCGACAACGCTTTTCATGAGCAGTTCTTC. It yields the protein CASDNAFHEQFF.

This clone has only one observation. The V call is TRBV27, the J call TRBJ2-7; 10 bases line up with TRBD1. Germline V gene sequence: CDR1 MNHEY, CDR2 SMNVEV (reference sequence). J gave up 9 bases and V 5 bases, and 4 bases lay outside the gene matches. This CDR3 contains 12 residues. DNA for the CDR3: TGTGCCAGCAGTCTCAGGACAGGGGGGCAGTACTTC. Translating gives CASSLRTGGQYF.

The genes are TRBV5-1 and TRBJ2-2; the D gene is possibly TRBD2 (7 bases). V lost 7 bases to trimming and J lost 3 bases, with 19 bases between them. This CDR3 contains 16 residues. The V gene's germline CDR1 is SGHRS and CDR2 YFSETQ. Written as DNA, the CDR3 is TGCGCCAGCGAGCGCGAAGGCGGGGGCTACACCGGGGAGCTGTTTTTT. Its translation: CASEREGGGYTGELFF.

This sequence joins TRBV7-8 and TRBJ1-4, with D perhaps TRBD1 (5 bases). V was shortened by 0 bases and J by 7 bases, with 12 bases between the two germline ends. This CDR3 has 15 amino acids. Germline V gene data show CDR1 as SGHVS and CDR2 as FQNEAQ. The CDR3 here is CASSLAAGRGEKLFF. The CDR3 nucleotides read TGTGCCAGCAGCTTAGCGGCAGGGCGGGGTGAAAAACTGTTTTTT.

This rearrangement joins TRBV5-5 to TRBJ1-1; tentatively, D is TRBD1 (6 bases). The V gene lost 4 bases and the J gene lost 3 bases, with 13 bases spanning the gap. The CDR3 totals 14 residues. From germline, CDR1 is SGHKS and CDR2 YYEKEE (reference sequence). CDR3 nucleotide sequence: TGTGCCAGCAGCCAACAGGGAATGGACACTGAAGCTTTCTTT. Residues: CASSQQGMDTEAFF.